Listed here is a single T cell receptor (beta chain). Clones were sequenced by immunoSEQ multiplex PCR, and TCRdb holds only the in-frame ones, with some missing. Found here are 140,000 or so clones, about 90% of them singletons; the top ten hold about 37%. The data stem from a study of blood T cell repertoires in COVID-19. The clonotype comes from a man aged 50 or older who had recovered from COVID-19. The sequencing sample was made of peripheral blood.

The CDR3 DNA reads as TGTGCCAGCAGCTCGGACAGGCAGAACACTGAAGCTTTCTTT. Amino acids: CASSSDRQNTEAFF. The chain uses TRBV7-2 and TRBJ1-1; 7 nucleotides line up with TRBD1. Trimming took 4 bases from V and 1 from J; bases not matched to a gene: 3. CDR1 and CDR2 (germline): SGHTA, FQGNSA. The CDR3 consists of 14 residues.